This TCR beta chain was obtained from a study of T cells after yellow fever vaccination. MiXCR, applied by TCRdb to the 5' RACE reads, yields one record per CDR3 protein. This sample has approximately 300,000 distinct CDR3 sequences; 6.8% occur once, and the top ten carry roughly 19%. Sequenced here: PBMCs, sampled roughly 46 days after the first yellow fever vaccination. The TCR was taken from a man younger than 35 who received the YFV17D yellow fever vaccine.

This CDR3 is CASSPGQGRDEQFF. Here the CDR3 DNA reads TGCGCCAGCAGCCCCGGACAGGGGCGGGATGAGCAGTTCTTC. The chain couples TRBV5-1 to TRBJ2-1; 9 bases line up with TRBD1. The germline CDR1 and CDR2 sequences are SGHRS and YFSETQ. The CDR3 is 14 residues long. The V and J ends lost 4 bases and 8 bases, in that order; junction bases with no gene match: 7.